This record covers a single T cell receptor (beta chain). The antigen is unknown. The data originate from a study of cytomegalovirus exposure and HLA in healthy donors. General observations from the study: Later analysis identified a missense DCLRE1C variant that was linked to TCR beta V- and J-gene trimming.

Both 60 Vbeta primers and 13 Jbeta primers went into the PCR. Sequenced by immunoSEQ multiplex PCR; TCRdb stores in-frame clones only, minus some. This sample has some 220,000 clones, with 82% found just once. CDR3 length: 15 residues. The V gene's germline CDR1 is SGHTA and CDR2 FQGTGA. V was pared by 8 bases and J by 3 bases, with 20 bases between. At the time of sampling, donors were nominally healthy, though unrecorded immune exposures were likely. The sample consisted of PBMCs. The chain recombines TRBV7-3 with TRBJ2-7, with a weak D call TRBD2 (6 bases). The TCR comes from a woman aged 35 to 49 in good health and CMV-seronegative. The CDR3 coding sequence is TGTGCCAGCGCGCGGACCTGGGAGGAGAACTACGAGCAGTACTTC. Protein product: CASARTWEENYEQYF.